This TCR beta chain derives from a study of regulatory T cells in long-lasting Graves disease. Study-wide points: Patients with persistent disease showed a bias toward TRBV28, TRBJ1-2 and TRBJ2-5. Persistent patients shared more public clonotypes (around 2,500) than new patients (approximately 1,000).

Investigators prepared the TCR beta libraries by applying iRepertoire HTBI primers and Arm-PCR of CDR3 regions. TCRdb recomputed calls from the multiplex PCR reads with MiXCR, one row per CDR3 protein. The table includes 500,000 or so distinct CDR3 sequences, 15% to 20% detected once. The germline V and J ends were trimmed by 3 bases and 7 bases, with 3 bases remaining between them. The CDR3 is 11 amino acids. Germline-derived CDR1 and CDR2 are SGHAT and FQNNGV. The time point here: newly diagnosed GD, antithyroid drugs for less than 3 months. RNA isolated from PBMCs was used to make the TCR library. As to this clonotype: Its matching antigen is unknown.

The same data also contributed to another study, on T cells in Graves' hyperthyroidism and ophthalmopathy. According to that study: The HTBI primer set was used in a first-round RT-PCR of the TCR CDR3.

V is TRBV11-2 and J is TRBJ1-4; D remains unclear. This sequence originates from a man aged 40-50 years with Graves disease. Sample: peripheral blood mononuclear cells (PBMCs), taken at new diagnosis, from a patient treated with antithyroid drugs. The CDR3, as DNA: TGTGCCAGCAGCTTTGGTGAAAAACTGTTTTTT. Residues: CASSFGEKLFF.